The sequence of this T cell receptor (beta chain) was determined in a study of T cell responses to AZD1222 COVID-19 vaccine. On the study more broadly: Whether given at about 4 or about 12 weeks, second doses were pooled. Study-wide results and limits: Repertoire sampling was restricted to post-peak T cell response timepoints. Baseline antibody screening turned up just six or seven seropositive AZD1222 recipients. A mostly white British donor set with more females was recruited, and clonal diversity was possibly underestimated.

A word on this clone: Its antigen is not known.

The CDR3 has 16 residues. The V gene end was trimmed by 4 bases and the J gene end by 7 bases; junction bases not matched to a gene: 16. Germline lookup yields CDR1 SGHNT and CDR2 YENEEA. TCRdb keeps only in-frame clones here, not all; method: immunoSEQ multiplex PCR. The repertoire has about 140,000 clones, roughly nine tenths of them found once; the top ten carry more than 3%. This rearrangement joins TRBV11-3 to TRBJ2-7, with 7 bases fitting TRBD2. The sequence was obtained from an adult in good health. Material: peripheral blood, obtained on day 0 of AZD1222 vaccination. Here the CDR3 reads CASSSPGGPTAWEQYF. DNA of the CDR3: TGTGCCAGCAGCTCCCCGGGAGGCCCCACGGCCTGGGAGCAGTACTTC.